Below, 22 T cell receptor beta chains from the same sample are listed, as sequenced in a study of tumor-infiltrating lymphocytes in primary liver carcinoma (dated by TCRdb to 2017 to 2019). The reads were generated on an Illumina HiSeq 2500. TCRbeta-specific cDNA was reverse-transcribed from approximately 0.5 ug total RNA using a constant-region primer and ProtoScript II reverse transcriptase. The TCRbeta libraries were prepared through three rounds of nested multiplex PCR following a slightly modified ARM-PCR procedure. The first two PCR rounds used multiplex TRBV1-TRBV30 forward primers with a Cbeta reverse primer, each for 10 cycles. Through fastp at Q25 and MiXCR, TCRdb rebuilt clones from the public reads, retaining in-frame beta chains. One record per CDR3 amino acid sequence lists the most common genes and DNA. In all, the sample holds roughly 120,000 distinct CDR3 sequences, and 65% to 75% of those were seen once. Jointly, the top ten make up about 8% of the sample.

Without any cell sorting, total RNA and DNA were co-extracted from roughly 21-30 mg of bulk tissue using the AllPrep DNA/RNA mini kit. The sequencing sample was made of tumor-adjacent normal liver tissue. Receptors were obtained from a woman aged 55-70 years with primary liver carcinoma and hepatitis B virus infection.

In this sample, this clonotype turned up once. A junction boundary mismatches the germline segment, possibly from a read error. The J gene is TRBJ2-5, the V gene TRBV11-2; D might be TRBD2 (5 bases). The CDR3 sequence is 14 residues long. In germline, CDR1 is SGHAT, CDR2 FQNNGV. Here the CDR3 reads CTSSPIAYAEAQYF. The CDR3 DNA reads TGTACCAGCAGCCCAATAGCGTATGCGGAGGCCCAATACTTC.

A word on this clonotype: An end of the junction does not agree with germline; a read error may underlie this. This sequence joins TRBV6-5 and TRBJ1-2, with D possibly TRBD1 on 6 matching bases. The CDR3 loop spans 14 amino acids. Looked up from germline, CDR1 is MNHEY and CDR2 is SVGAGI. This chain's CDR3 is CASSYTTQGRGCTF. Here the CDR3 DNA reads TGTGCCAGTAGTTACACAACACAGGGCCGGGGTTGCACCTTC.

For this clonotype: One junction end disagrees with the germline gene, perhaps due to a read error. This sequence joins TRBV28 and TRBJ2-3; 7 nucleotides line up with TRBD2. The CDR3 length is 16 residues. In germline, CDR1 is MDHEN, CDR2 SYDVKM. In nucleotides, the CDR3 is TGTGCCAGCAGTCTCCCCCCGAGCGCCGGGGGAGGGACGCAATATTTT. Translating it yields CASSLPPSAGGGTQYF.

A remark on this clonotype: A read error may produce the germline difference seen at one junction end. The J gene is TRBJ1-6, the V gene TRBV27; tentatively, D is TRBD1 (5 bases). The CDR3 runs 18 residues. From germline, CDR1 is MNHEY and CDR2 SMNVEV (reference sequence). The CDR3 is CAISLRGLQGPQGTPLHF. In nucleotides, the CDR3 is TGTGCCATCAGTTTGAGGGGACTGCAGGGTCCCCAAGGGACACCCCTCCACTTT.

On this clonotype itself: This sequence may be a read error, since a much larger clone differs from it by one base. The V and J genes are TRBV6-1 and TRBJ1-4; no firm D call. The CDR3 loop spans 14 amino acids. CDR1 is MNHNS and CDR2 is SASEGT in the germline V gene. The chain's CDR3 is CVSTRGRANEKLFF. In DNA, the CDR3 is TGTGTCAGTACCAGAGGCCGGGCTAATGAAAAACTGTTTTTT.

This clonotype has a count of ten or more. The CDR3 nucleotides read TGCGCCAGCAGCTTGGATCCGGGCCAAGAGACCCAGTACTTC. It encodes CASSLDPGQETQYF. The chain employs TRBV5-1 and TRBJ2-5; D is unclear. Germline-derived CDR1 and CDR2 are SGHRS and YFSETQ. This CDR3 region has 14 residues. V gave up 0 bases and J gave up 1 base, with 7 bases separating them.

The gene calls are TRBV30 and TRBJ2-1; unclear D gene. Trimming cost V 7 bases and J 4 bases, with 14 bases left between them. Looked up from germline, CDR1 is GTSNPN and CDR2 is SVGIG (reference sequence). The CDR3 extends over 13 amino acids. As DNA, the CDR3 is TGTGCCTTGAATTGGCAGGAGTACAATGAGCAGTTCTTC. This sequence encodes CALNWQEYNEQFF. The full variable domain, rest sourced from reference TRBV30 and TRBJ2-1, is SQTIHQWPATLVQPVGSPLSLECTVEGTSNPNLYWYRQAAGRGLQLLFYSVGIGQISSEVPQNLSASRPQDRQFILSSKKLLLSDSGFYLCALNWQEYNEQFFGPGTRLTVL.

The chain recombines TRBV11-2 with TRBJ2-1, with 14 bases lining up with TRBD2. Germline trimming cut 5 bases from V and 8 bases from J; bases unmatched to any gene: 5. This CDR3 region has 15 residues. Germline V CDR1 and CDR2: SGHAT, FQNNGV. The CDR3 is CASSRGLAGGDEQFF. For the CDR3, the DNA is TGTGCCAGCAGCCGCGGACTAGCGGGAGGCGATGAGCAGTTCTTC.

In DNA, the CDR3 is TGTGCCAGCAGTGCCACGACCTGTGCGAACACCGGGGAGCTGTTTTTT. This translates into CASSATTCANTGELFF. The rearrangement links TRBV6-2 or TRBV6-3 to TRBJ2-2; D uncertain. Germline V gene sequence: CDR1 MNHEY, CDR2 SVGEGT. The CDR3 is made up of 16 amino acids. The V gene lost 5 bases and the J gene lost 0 bases, with 13 bases spanning the gap.

Concerning this clonotype: The conserved phenylalanine or tryptophan normally closing the CDR3 is absent here, so this likely arose from a read error. The chain uses TRBV29-1 and TRBJ2-1; D unresolved. CDR1 is SQVTM and CDR2 is ANQGSEA in the germline V gene. The CDR3 spans 14 residues. CDR3 sequence: CSVDGYRTHEEQFI. CDR3 DNA sequence: TGCAGTGTTGATGGATATCGAACCCACGAAGAGCAGTTCATC.

Concerning this clonotype: Germline is not matched at one junction end, which may reflect a read error. The V and J genes are TRBV4-2 and TRBJ2-1; D possibly corresponds to TRBD2 (6 bases). Germline V gene data show CDR1 as LGHNA and CDR2 as YNFKEQ. The length of the CDR3 is 17 residues. This CDR3 reads CANSQEGGSGTYNEQFF. The CDR3 DNA follows: TGTGCCAACAGCCAAGAGGGTGGTAGCGGTACCTACAATGAGCAGTTCTTC.

The J gene is TRBJ2-2, the V gene TRBV29-1; D might be TRBD1 (6 bases). Germline V gene data show CDR1 as SQVTM and CDR2 as ANQGSEA. The CDR3 runs 14 residues. CDR3 nucleotide sequence: TGCAGGGCAACAGGGTTTCTGAACACCGGGGAGCTGTTTTTT. The encoded protein is CRATGFLNTGELFF.

This chain joins TRBV11-2 and TRBJ2-1; maybe TRBD1 (6 bases). Germline V CDR1 and CDR2: SGHAT, FQNNGV. The ends were cut back, 3 bases at V and 11 bases at J, with 23 bases in the middle. The CDR3 contains 16 residues. CDR3 residues: CASSLDLTGGGGKQFF. The DNA for the CDR3 is TGTGCCAGCAGCTTGGATCTGACGGGTGGGGGCGGTAAGCAGTTCTTC.

A word on this clonotype: In this CDR3 the conserved last residue, phenylalanine or tryptophan, is missing, so a read error is likely. The gene calls are TRBV4-1 and TRBJ2-6; 7 bases are a match to TRBD1. The CDR3 sequence is 19 residues long. The V gene's germline CDR1 is MGHRA and CDR2 YSYEKL. The CDR3, as DNA: TGCGCCAGTAGCCAACCCCGGGACAGTTCATTCTCTGGGGCCAACGTCCTGACTTTA. Amino acid sequence: CASSQPRDSSFSGANVLTL.

Notes on this clonotype: A much bigger clone sits one base away, suggesting this may be a read error. The V call is TRBV7-9, the J call TRBJ2-3; D gene unclear. Trimming removed 3 bases from V and 4 bases from J, with 5 bases in between. The CDR3 totals 12 residues. Per the germline V gene, CDR1 is SEHNR and CDR2 is FQNEAQ (reference sequence). CDR3 bases: TGTGCCAGCAGCTTCATAGCAGATACGCAGTATTTT. Amino acids: CASSFIADTQYF. Full variable domain (remainder filled in from reference TRBV7-9 and TRBJ2-3): DTGVSQNPRHKITKRGQNVTFRCDPISEHNRLYWYRQTLGQGPEFLTYFQNEAQLEKSRLLSDRFSAERPKGSFSTLEIQRTEQGDSAMYLCASSFIADTQYFGPGTRLTVL.

There are a few counts of this clonotype. Just one base apart from a much larger clone, this may be a read error. The V and J genes are TRBV6-2 or TRBV6-3 and TRBJ1-2, with a weak D call TRBD1 (5 bases). The length of the CDR3 is 15 residues. Germline loops: CDR1 MNHEY, CDR2 SVGEGT. CDR3 nucleotides: TGTGTCAGCAGTTACGCTGCGACAGCTAACTATGGCTACACCTTC. This sequence encodes CVSSYAATANYGYTF.

This clonotype is medium-sized (0.01 to 0.1%) within its sample. The genes are TRBV11-3 and TRBJ2-2, with 10 bases that match TRBD1. Germline CDR1 reads SGHNT; CDR2 reads YENEEA. CDR3 size: 17 residues. Unmatched junction bases numbered 11, after V lost 5 bases and J lost 5 bases. The CDR3 reads CASSRNMGQGFTGELFF. For the CDR3, the DNA is TGTGCCAGCAGCCGTAATATGGGACAGGGGTTTACCGGGGAGCTGTTTTTT.

This clonotype was found once. Mismatch with germline at one junction end may stem from a read error. The gene calls are TRBV6-2 or TRBV6-3 and TRBJ2-4; 12 bases map to TRBD2. Germline V gives CDR1 MNHEY, CDR2 SVGEGT. The CDR3 covers 20 residues. The CDR3 sequence is CANSYLALAGGPAFKNIQYF. In DNA form, the CDR3 reads TGTGCCAACAGTTACCTCGCACTAGCGGGAGGACCAGCCTTCAAGAACATTCAGTACTTC.

On this clonotype: Compared with germline, one end of the junction differs, possibly owing to a read error. The chain joins TRBV11-2 to TRBJ2-4; 10 bases are shared with TRBD2. The CDR3 runs 17 residues. Germline CDR1 is SGHAT and CDR2 is FQNNGV. CDR3 in amino acids: CASSPGSLLSGRDIQYF. DNA for the CDR3: TGTGCCAGCAGCCCAGGTAGTCTACTAAGCGGGAGGGACATTCAGTACTTT.

The chain has TRBV19 and TRBJ1-2, with D tentatively TRBD1 (5 bases). From germline, CDR1 is LNHDA and CDR2 SQIVND (reference sequence). The CDR3 length is 16 residues. Between the trimmed V and J ends, which lost 3 bases and 4 bases, there was a span of 18 bases. CDR3 region: CASSMAGDPIFYGYTF. In nucleotides, the CDR3 is TGTGCCAGTAGTATGGCGGGGGACCCTATCTTCTATGGCTACACCTTC. Filled out from reference TRBV19 and TRBJ1-2, the complete variable domain reads DGGITQSPKYLFRKEGQNVTLSCEQNLNHDAMYWYRQDPGQGLRLIYYSQIVNDFQKGDIAEGYSVSREKKESFPLTVTSAQKNPTAFYLCASSMAGDPIFYGYTFGSGTRLTVV.

To note about this clonotype: A junction boundary mismatches the germline segment, possibly from a read error. The CDR3 protein is CAIRPSLDTGELFF. CDR3 nucleotides: TGTGCCATCAGACCGAGCCTTGACACGGGGGAGTTGTTTTTT. The chain couples TRBV11-1 to TRBJ2-2; maybe TRBD2 (6 bases). This CDR3 comprises 14 residues. Germline assignment: CDR1 SGHAT and CDR2 FQDESV (reference sequence).

This clonotype was observed a few times. V is TRBV11-2 and J is TRBJ2-7; weak D call: TRBD2 (6 bases). Trimming left V 0 bases short and J 2 bases short, with 11 bases between. CDR1 is SGHAT and CDR2 is FQNNGV in the germline V gene. The CDR3 runs 15 residues. CDR3 loop: CASSLDPAGTYEQYF. CDR3 coding DNA: TGTGCCAGCAGCTTAGACCCTGCGGGGACCTACGAGCAGTACTTC.